The 13 T cell receptor beta chains listed next were all sequenced from one sample in a study of T cells in women clearing cervical HPV infection. TCRdb's copy holds only in-frame clones and misses some; the assay was immunoSEQ multiplex PCR. Listed are around 30,000 clones; roughly 7.3% falls within the top ten. The sample was blood buffy coat. The receptors here all came from a woman between 18 and 75 years old with a cervical HPV16 infection that either progressed to CIN3+ or cleared (not recorded which).

Comment on this clone: The read falls 3 residues short of the CDR3 end, and the missing part is taken from the germline J gene. The chain links TRBV20-1 to TRBJ1-6; TRBD1 aligns across 10 bases. V lost 6 bases and J lost 6; bases outside the gene matches: 11. CDR1 DFQATT and CDR2 SNEGSKA come from the germline V gene (reference sequence). The CDR3 covers 16 residues. The CDR3 DNA, read in part, is TGCAGTGCGCCTGACAGGGGGCGAGAGTCTAATTCACCC. This sequence encodes CSAPDRGRESNSP. The whole CDR3 is CSAPDRGRESNSPLHF.

Regarding this clone: Read sequence stops 3 residues before the CDR3 end, and the germline J gene provides the missing end. The chain carries TRBV7-6 and TRBJ2-7, with TRBD1 matching over 8 bases. Per the germline V gene, CDR1 is SGHVS and CDR2 is FNYEAQ. The ends lost 1 base at V and 4 bases at J; junction bases unmatched: 6. CDR3 length: 15 amino acids. The CDR3: CASSLEGQGTYEQYF. CDR3 DNA (partial): TGTGCCAGCAGCTTAGAAGGACAGGGAACATACGAG.

As to this clone: The sequenced fragment ends 3 residues before the CDR3 boundary, so the rest is inferred from the germline J gene. This sequence joins TRBV7-9 and TRBJ1-2; 7 bases are a match to TRBD1. CDR3 length equals 15 residues. V lost 1 base, J lost 2 bases, and 4 bases stayed unmatched. Germline lookup yields CDR1 SEHNR and CDR2 FQNEAQ (reference sequence). The CDR3 DNA, read in part, is TGTGCCAGCAGCTTAGGGGGACAGCCAAACTATGGC. Translating gives CASSLGGQPNYG. The CDR3 in its entirety is CASSLGGQPNYGYTF.

As for this clone: The read ends 3 residues before the CDR3 terminus; that terminus is restored from the germline J gene. The chain employs TRBV5-1 and TRBJ2-7; TRBD1 matches at 9 bases. The CDR3 loop spans 15 amino acids. Trimming cost V 3 bases and J 3 bases; bases outside gene matches: 7. Germline V lookup: CDR1 SGHRS, CDR2 YFSETQ. The CDR3 bases that were read are TGCGCCAGCAGCTCGACAGGGGGATTGGACTACGAG. It translates to CASSSTGGLDYE. The entire CDR3 protein is CASSSTGGLDYEQYF.

About this clone: The sequenced fragment ends 3 residues before the CDR3 boundary, so the rest is inferred from the germline J gene. The chain has TRBV20-1 and TRBJ1-6, with D uncertain. CDR3 length equals 13 residues. V dropped 0 bases and J dropped 6 bases, with 6 bases sitting between them. The germline V gene has CDR1 DFQATT and CDR2 SNEGSKA (reference sequence). The DNA read from the CDR3 is TGCAGTGCTAGAGAGGCTGGTAATTCACCC. This encodes CSAREAGNSP. The CDR3 reads in full as CSAREAGNSPLHF.

Remarks on this clone: The read finishes 3 residues shy of the CDR3 end, and the germline J gene is used to complete it. The chain employs TRBV18 and TRBJ2-4; TRBD2 matches at 7 bases. Looked up from germline, CDR1 is KGHSH and CDR2 is LQKENI. The CDR3 is made up of 15 amino acids. The sequenced part of the CDR3 DNA is TGTGCCAGCTCACCGCCCGGCAGGGACTACTATGGT. It yields the protein CASSPPGRDYYG. The full CDR3 protein is CASSPPGRDYYGQYF.

On this clone: The read finishes 3 residues shy of the CDR3 end, and the germline J gene is used to complete it. The chain has TRBV2 and TRBJ1-4, with D maybe TRBD1 (5 bases). Trimming left V 4 bases short and J 0 bases short, with 9 bases between. The CDR3 sequence is 15 residues long. Germline lookup yields CDR1 SNHLY and CDR2 FYNNEI. The CDR3 spells CASSAGIATNEKLFF. The DNA read from the CDR3 is TGTGCCAGCAGTGCAGGGATTGCAACTAATGAAAAA. The entire variable domain, with the rest obtained from reference TRBV2 and TRBJ1-4, is as follows: EPEVTQTPSHQVTQMGQEVILRCVPISNHLYFYWYRQILGQKVEFLVSFYNNEISEKSEIFDDQFSVERPDGSNFTLKIRSTKLEDSAMYFCASSAGIATNEKLFFGSGTQLSVL.

This clone is deemed medium-sized by its frequency. The sequence runs out 3 residues before the end of the CDR3; the remainder is reconstructed from the germline J gene. The chain employs TRBV7-8 and TRBJ2-5; D is perhaps TRBD1 (6 bases). V was shortened by 1 base and J by 2 bases, with 11 bases between the two germline ends. The CDR3 extends over 15 amino acids. The germline CDR1 and CDR2 sequences are SGHVS and FQNEAQ. The CDR3 is CASSLGAGEQETQYF. The part of the CDR3 DNA that was read is TGTGCCAGCAGCTTAGGGGCAGGGGAACAAGAGACC.

The CDR3 is CASSPGGSNQPQHF. The CDR3 bases that were read are TGTGCCAGCTCACCAGGGGGGAGCAATCAGCCC. V usage is TRBV18 and J usage is TRBJ1-5; D may be TRBD1 (5 bases). The sequence runs out 3 residues before the end of the CDR3; the remainder is reconstructed from the germline J gene. This CDR3 has 14 amino acids. Trimming left V 2 bases short and J 1 base short, with 6 bases between. Germline V gives CDR1 KGHSH, CDR2 LQKENI.

The CDR3 is CSASLGTQLKAGNTIYF. CDR3 DNA, as far as it was read: TGCAGTGCTAGTCTCGGGACACAACTGAAGGCTGGAAACACC. The chain carries TRBV20-1 and TRBJ1-3, with a weak D call TRBD1 (6 bases). The DNA ends 3 residues before the CDR3 does, and the rest of the CDR3 is filled in from the germline J gene. Deletions cut 3 bases from V and 2 bases from J, with 20 bases between. The CDR3 totals 17 residues. Germline loops: CDR1 DFQATT, CDR2 SNEGSKA (reference sequence).

Points on this clone: The read gets to within 3 residues of the CDR3 end, and the germline J gene fills in the rest. The V and J genes are TRBV11-3 and TRBJ2-7, with D uncertain. This CDR3 is built from 13 residues. Germline CDR1 reads SGHNT; CDR2 reads YENEEA. Trimming removed 2 bases at V and 6 bases at J, with 11 bases between. Partial CDR3 DNA: TGTGCCAGCAGCTTAAGTGGGCAATTCGAG. It is translated as CASSLSGQFE. The entire CDR3 reads CASSLSGQFEQYF.

Note on this clone: The read halts 3 residues ahead of the CDR3 end, with the missing end drawn from the germline J gene. This chain uses TRBV5-4 with TRBJ2-6, with D uncertain. Per germline, CDR1 SGHNT and CDR2 YYREEE (reference sequence). CDR3 size: 15 residues. Trimming took 4 bases from V and 5 from J, leaving 13 bases between them. This chain's CDR3 is CASSPESGRANVLTF. The CDR3 bases that were read are TGTGCCAGCAGCCCAGAGTCAGGCAGGGCCAACGTC.

Concerning this clone: Read coverage stops 3 residues before the CDR3 terminus; the germline J gene supplies the remainder. The chain is built from TRBV5-1 and TRBJ1-6; D gene unclear. V was clipped by 0 bases and J by 0 bases, with 4 bases between them. Germline CDR1 and CDR2: SGHRS and YFSETQ. CDR3 size: 15 residues. CDR3 DNA, as far as it was read: TGCGCCAGCAGCTTGGGCGGCTCCTATAATTCACCC. It is translated as CASSLGGSYNSP. In full, the CDR3 reads CASSLGGSYNSPLHF.